These 13 T cell receptor beta chains were sequenced from one sample in a study of blood T cell repertoires in COVID-19. TCRdb keeps only in-frame clones here, not all; method: immunoSEQ multiplex PCR. The profile covers some 110,000 clones, with about 75% appearing a single time and approximately 20% taken by the ten largest. What was sequenced was peripheral blood. These receptors all come from a woman aged 65 to 85 with acute or convalescent COVID-19.

This clone was recorded a few times. The chain links TRBV6-4 to TRBJ2-3; D remains ambiguous. Germline loops: CDR1 MRHNA, CDR2 SNTAGT. V lost 1 base and J lost 2, with 19 bases in between. The CDR3 totals 18 residues. CDR3 sequence reads: CASSDFRVTGRNTDTQYF. CDR3 in DNA: TGTGCCAGCAGTGACTTCCGCGTTACGGGTAGGAACACAGATACGCAGTATTTT.

The chain uses TRBV29-1 and TRBJ1-1, with 7 bases identical to TRBD1. Trimming at V came to 8 bases and at J to 5 bases, leaving 11 bases not matched to a gene. Germline V CDR1 and CDR2: SQVTM, ANQGSEA. This CDR3 spans 13 amino acids. CDR3 loop: CSFRDSGWTEAFF. CDR3 DNA sequence: TGCAGCTTTCGGGACAGTGGCTGGACTGAAGCTTTCTTT.

In its sample, this clone was seen a few times. V is TRBV6-5 and J is TRBJ2-7; tentatively, D is TRBD1 (6 bases). The CDR3 has 14 amino acids. From germline, CDR1 is MNHEY and CDR2 SVGAGI. The V end was cut by 4 bases, the J end by 0 bases, with 10 bases between. CDR3 residues: CASSSDRSSYEQYF. CDR3 bases: TGTGCCAGCAGTTCAGACAGGAGCTCCTACGAGCAGTACTTC.

The chain recombines TRBV5-1 with TRBJ2-1; 15 positions match TRBD2. With 4 bases clipped from V and 6 bases from J, the junction kept 5 bases outside the gene matches. This CDR3 has 16 residues. Germline CDR1 is SGHRS and CDR2 is YFSETQ. In nucleotides, the CDR3 is TGCGCCAGCAGCCCAGGACTAGCGGGGGGGCCCAATGAGCAGTTCTTC. Translation gives CASSPGLAGGPNEQFF.

In its sample, this clone was seen a few times. The gene calls are TRBV18 and TRBJ1-1, with no clear D. Germline lookup yields CDR1 KGHSH and CDR2 LQKENI. The CDR3 spans 14 residues. The V and J ends lost 0 bases and 7 bases respectively, with 12 bases between them. The CDR3, as DNA: TGTGCCAGCTCACCACCGGTGGTTCAGGTTGAAGCTTTCTTT. Its translation: CASSPPVVQVEAFF.

This clone came up once. The chain employs TRBV6-6 and TRBJ1-5; 9 nucleotides agree with TRBD1. J gave up 0 bases and V 2 bases, and 2 bases lay outside the gene matches. CDR3 length equals 16 residues. Germline V lookup: CDR1 MNHNY, CDR2 SVGAGI (reference sequence). The CDR3, as DNA: TGTGCCAGCAGTTACGGGACAGGGATTAGCAATCAGCCCCAGCATTTT. Its protein product is CASSYGTGISNQPQHF.

This rearrangement joins TRBV4-3 to TRBJ2-3; D possibly corresponds to TRBD1 (5 bases). The germline CDR1 and CDR2 sequences are LGHNA and YSLEER. This CDR3 comprises 15 residues. Trimming stripped 0 bases from V and 2 bases from J, with 9 bases between. The CDR3 loop reads CASSQEWTYTDTQYF. The CDR3 bases are TGCGCCAGCAGCCAAGAATGGACATACACAGATACGCAGTATTTT.

This chain connects TRBV20-1 to TRBJ1-1; no reliable D call. Germline V gives CDR1 DFQATT, CDR2 SNEGSKA (reference sequence). Trimming shortened V by 5 bases and J by 3 bases, and 7 bases separated the two germline ends. This CDR3 has 11 amino acids. The CDR3 bases are TGCAGTGCTTCAGATTACACTGAAGCTTTCTTT. It yields the protein CSASDYTEAFF.

The chain has TRBV25-1 and TRBJ2-5; TRBD2 matches at 11 bases. Trimming at V came to 4 bases and at J to 5 bases, leaving 3 bases not matched to a gene. Looked up from germline, CDR1 is MGHDK and CDR2 is SYGVNS. This CDR3 contains 14 residues. The CDR3 DNA follows: TGTGCCAGCAGTGGGACTAGCGGGTTGGAGACCCAGTACTTC. Amino acids: CASSGTSGLETQYF.

This clone appeared a few times. J is TRBJ2-7 and V is TRBV19; maybe TRBD1 (5 bases). The V gene's germline CDR1 is LNHDA and CDR2 SQIVND (reference sequence). V dropped 2 bases and J dropped 13 bases, with 15 bases sitting between them. This CDR3 is built from 12 residues. The CDR3 DNA follows: TGTGCCAGTAGTATACAAGGGGTAGACCTCTACTTC. Protein product: CASSIQGVDLYF.

This chain uses TRBV30 with TRBJ2-3; D perhaps matches TRBD2 (7 bases). V lost 4 bases, J lost 6 bases, and 17 bases lay in between. From germline, CDR1 is GTSNPN and CDR2 SVGIG (reference sequence). The CDR3 runs 14 residues. Written as DNA, the CDR3 is TGTGCCTGGACCAAATGGGGGGGGCCCGATACGCAGTATTTT. Amino acids: CAWTKWGGPDTQYF.

This chain joins TRBV19 and TRBJ2-7, with 7 bases that match TRBD2. Germline V CDR1 and CDR2: LNHDA, SQIVND (reference sequence). V lost 8 bases and J lost 5; bases outside the gene matches: 12. This CDR3 is built from 14 residues. CDR3 in amino acids: CASGVRFGGDEQYF. The CDR3 DNA is TGTGCCAGTGGGGTGAGGTTTGGGGGGGACGAGCAGTACTTC.

This clone has only a few counts. The chain is built from TRBV6-5 and TRBJ2-1; 12 bases are a match to TRBD2. J was trimmed by 6 bases and V by 6 bases; bases with no gene match: 6. Germline lookup yields CDR1 MNHEY and CDR2 SVGAGI. The CDR3 is made up of 15 amino acids. The CDR3 nucleotides read TGTGCCAGCAGGAAACTAGCGGGGGGAATCAATGAGCAGTTCTTC. Its translation: CASRKLAGGINEQFF.